This T cell receptor beta chain stems from a study of blood T cell repertoires in COVID-19. Study in general: T cells, B-cell-depleted T cells, or PBMCs provided the cDNA or gDNA that served as material.

CDR3 length: 16 amino acids. Germline-derived CDR1 and CDR2 are SGHTA and FQGNSA. V was shortened by 1 base and J by 2 bases, with 12 bases between the two germline ends. In the original workflow: Nucleated cell number was recorded as an estimate derived from reference gene primer amplification. Clones were read by immunoSEQ multiplex PCR, and TCRdb kept only the in-frame ones, dropping some. The V and J calls and the clone size are those of that table, but D and trimming were determined from the DNA. The sample contains about 190,000 clones, approximately 90% of which appear only once. Sequencing input: peripheral blood. This clonotype originated in a woman aged 40 to 50 who had recovered from COVID-19. The chain is built from TRBV7-2 and TRBJ1-5; tentative D call: TRBD1 (5 bases). This CDR3 is CASSLEWGSGNQPQHF. The CDR3 DNA reads TGTGCCAGCAGCTTAGAGTGGGGCTCGGGCAATCAGCCCCAGCATTTT.